Below are 23 T cell receptor beta chains sequenced from a single sample in a study of OX40 agonist ivuxolimab in advanced cancers. Here immunoSEQ multiplex PCR was the method, and the copy in TCRdb shows in-frame clones only, minus some. The data hold 57,000 or so clones, with more than 85% observed a single time. The specimen comprised CD4+ or CD8+ T cells sorted from blood, sampled in a trial of the OX40 agonist ivuxolimab. These receptors were taken from an adult with an advanced solid tumor such as melanoma, head and neck, liver or kidney cancer.

J is TRBJ2-1 and V is TRBV9, with 7 bases identical to TRBD1. With 4 bases clipped from V and 7 bases from J, the junction kept 11 bases outside the gene matches. Germline V gene data show CDR1 as SGDLS and CDR2 as YYNGEE. This CDR3 has 15 amino acids. The CDR3 is CASSPSVGGGNEQFF. The CDR3 bases are TGTGCCAGCAGCCCTTCGGTAGGGGGCGGGAATGAGCAGTTCTTC.

The rearrangement links TRBV30 to TRBJ1-6; D is unclear. CDR1 is GTSNPN, CDR2 SVGIG, per germline (reference sequence). The CDR3 consists of 15 residues. The ends were cut back, 3 bases at V and 0 bases at J, with 9 bases in the middle. In DNA, the CDR3 is TGTGCCTGGAGAAGCCGAACCTCCTATAATTCACCCCTCCACTTT. This codes for CAWRSRTSYNSPLHF. The full variable domain, its missing parts supplied by reference TRBV30 and TRBJ1-6, is SQTIHQWPATLVQPVGSPLSLECTVEGTSNPNLYWYRQAAGRGLQLLFYSVGIGQISSEVPQNLSASRPQDRQFILSSKKLLLSDSGFYLCAWRSRTSYNSPLHFGNGTRLTVT.

The V and J genes are TRBV28 and TRBJ1-1; a possible D gene is TRBD1 (5 bases). The V gene lost 10 bases and the J gene lost 0 bases, with 21 bases spanning the gap. CDR1 is MDHEN and CDR2 is SYDVKM in the germline V gene. There are 16 residues in the CDR3. CDR3 nucleotide sequence: TGTGCCATTACCGGGGGTGGGGTTGAAATGAACACTGAAGCTTTCTTT. Encoded protein: CAITGGGVEMNTEAFF.

This clone was seen a single time. The chain has TRBV5-1 and TRBJ2-7, with 8 bases matching TRBD1. Germline V gene sequence: CDR1 SGHRS, CDR2 YFSETQ. The CDR3 loop spans 15 amino acids. V dropped 0 bases and J dropped 6; count of bases not matched to a gene: 8. The chain's CDR3 is CASSLATGAYPEQYF. Here the CDR3 DNA reads TGCGCCAGCAGCTTGGCGACAGGGGCTTATCCCGAGCAGTACTTC.

V usage is TRBV9 and J usage is TRBJ2-5; a weak D match, TRBD2 (5 bases). V lost 2 bases to trimming and J lost 1 base, with 12 bases between them. The germline CDR1 and CDR2 sequences are SGDLS and YYNGEE. This CDR3 is built from 15 residues. CDR3 sequence: CASSVFSGLQETQYF. DNA of the CDR3: TGTGCCAGCAGCGTGTTTTCTGGACTCCAAGAGACCCAGTACTTC.

Here the CDR3 DNA reads TGTGCCAGCAGCTTAGTGATAGCGAAGACCCAGTACTTC. Translated: CASSLVIAKTQYF. The V gene is TRBV7-9, the J gene TRBJ2-5; D possibly corresponds to TRBD2 (5 bases). CDR3 length: 13 amino acids. Germline lookup yields CDR1 SEHNR and CDR2 FQNEAQ (reference sequence). V lost 1 base to trimming and J lost 6 bases, with 9 bases between them.

V gene TRBV7-8 combines with J gene TRBJ1-3; no clear D gene. V was shortened by 2 bases and J by 0 bases, with 8 bases between the two germline ends. The CDR3 runs 15 residues. Per germline, CDR1 SGHVS and CDR2 FQNEAQ. CDR3 nucleotides: TGTGCCAGCAGCTTAAGCCCTAACTCTGGAAACACCATATATTTT. As protein: CASSLSPNSGNTIYF.

The rearrangement joins TRBV9 to TRBJ2-5; 9 positions agree with TRBD2. V lost 4 bases and J lost 5; bases outside the gene matches: 9. The germline gives CDR1 SGDLS, CDR2 YYNGEE. The CDR3 contains 15 residues. In DNA form, the CDR3 reads TGTGCCAGCAGCCCCCCAAGCGGGGGGAGTGAGACCCAGTACTTC. Residues: CASSPPSGGSETQYF. The full variable domain, with the rest looked up from reference TRBV9 and TRBJ2-5, is DSGVTQTPKHLITATGQRVTLRCSPRSGDLSVYWYQQSLDQGLQFLIQYYNGEERAKGNILERFSAQQFPDLHSELNLSSLELGDSALYFCASSPPSGGSETQYFGPGTRLLVL.

The chain uses TRBV9 and TRBJ2-3; 7 bases map to TRBD1. The junction had 6 bases not matched to a gene; V was cut back by 4 bases and J by 1 base. The CDR3 spans 15 residues. Per germline, CDR1 SGDLS and CDR2 YYNGEE. The CDR3 DNA sequence: TGTGCCAGCAGCCTTACCGACAGGGGCACAGATACGCAGTATTTT. Translation: CASSLTDRGTDTQYF.

This clone was found once. The rearrangement links TRBV11-3 to TRBJ1-4; D gene unclear. The germline gives CDR1 SGHNT, CDR2 YENEEA. Trimming left V 4 bases short and J 2 bases short, with 8 bases between. This CDR3 comprises 14 residues. The chain's CDR3 is CASSWAGTNEKLFF. The CDR3 DNA follows: TGTGCCAGCAGCTGGGCTGGGACTAATGAAAAACTGTTTTTT.

The J gene is TRBJ1-5, the V gene TRBV28; D remains unclear. Germline-derived CDR1 and CDR2 are MDHEN and SYDVKM. This CDR3 spans 13 amino acids. V was trimmed by 7 bases and J by 3 bases, leaving 10 bases between them. In DNA, the CDR3 is TGTGCCAGCATTCCTCAGTACAATCAGCCCCAGCATTTT. Amino acid sequence: CASIPQYNQPQHF.

The chain uses TRBV29-1 and TRBJ1-2; D is undetermined. The CDR3 sequence is 11 residues long. Germline loops: CDR1 SQVTM, CDR2 ANQGSEA. V was shortened by 1 base and J by 6 bases, with 6 bases between the two germline ends. CDR3 DNA sequence: TGCAGCGTTGAAGGCCGACATGGCTACACCTTC. Encoded protein: CSVEGRHGYTF.

The V and J genes are TRBV7-3 and TRBJ2-3, with 12 bases that match TRBD2. Trimming removed 1 base from V and 4 bases from J; junction bases left unmatched: 6. Germline CDR1 SGHTA, CDR2 FQGTGA. The length of the CDR3 is 17 residues. CDR3 DNA sequence: TGTGCCAGCAGCTTAATGCCTAGCGGGGGGGCGTCAGATACGCAGTATTTT. It yields the protein CASSLMPSGGASDTQYF.

The V and J genes are TRBV19 and TRBJ2-2, with D maybe TRBD2 (5 bases). V lost 6 bases and J lost 4, with 9 bases in between. CDR3 length equals 13 residues. Germline V gene data show CDR1 as LNHDA and CDR2 as SQIVND (reference sequence). CDR3: CASRGRSTGELFF. The CDR3 nucleotides are TGTGCCAGTAGGGGGAGAAGCACCGGGGAGCTGTTTTTT.

J is TRBJ1-3 and V is TRBV5-4; TRBD1 agrees at 7 bases. The J segment lost 1 base and the V segment lost 2 bases, leaving 15 bases of the junction unmatched. The germline CDR1 and CDR2 sequences are SGHNT and YYREEE (reference sequence). The CDR3 runs to 19 residues. CDR3 in amino acids: CASSLTLPGGASSGNTIYF. The CDR3 DNA reads as TGTGCCAGCAGCTTAACCCTCCCAGGGGGGGCCAGTTCTGGAAACACCATATATTTT.

The chain employs TRBV7-2 and TRBJ1-6, with D possibly matching TRBD1 (5 bases). The CDR3 extends over 14 amino acids. Germline CDR1 and CDR2: SGHTA and FQGNSA. Trimming removed 0 bases from V and 9 bases from J, with 9 bases in between. The CDR3 sequence: CASSLAGEVSPLHF. For the CDR3, the DNA is TGTGCCAGCAGCTTAGCAGGGGAAGTTTCACCCCTCCACTTT.

This clone appeared once. The V call is TRBV5-8, the J call TRBJ2-5; 8 bases fit TRBD2. The CDR3 has 16 residues. Germline CDR1 and CDR2: SGHTS and YDEGEE. V dropped 6 bases and J dropped 5; count of bases not matched to a gene: 15. The CDR3 DNA is TGTGCCAGCACCACCCGCGGCGGGGGGAGGAGGGAGACCCAGTACTTC. Amino acids: CASTTRGGGRRETQYF.

The chain has TRBV27 and TRBJ1-6, with TRBD1 matching over 7 bases. V gave up 7 bases and J gave up 0 bases; unmatched junction bases: 12. CDR1 is MNHEY, CDR2 SMNVEV, per germline (reference sequence). CDR3 length: 18 residues. The CDR3 region has the DNA TGTGCCAGCACAGGGGGTATAGAAGCCTCCTCCTATAATTCACCCCTCCACTTT. It encodes CASTGGIEASSYNSPLHF.

This sequence joins TRBV6-5 and TRBJ1-2, with D hard to call. Germline V gene sequence: CDR1 MNHEY, CDR2 SVGAGI. The CDR3 extends over 12 amino acids. Trimming cost V 2 bases and J 6 bases, with 7 bases left between them. This chain's CDR3 is CASSYRENGYTF. CDR3 DNA: TGTGCCAGCAGTTACCGGGAGAATGGCTACACCTTC.

The chain joins TRBV19 to TRBJ1-1; the D gene is possibly TRBD1 (5 bases). The length of the CDR3 is 16 residues. Germline V lookup: CDR1 LNHDA, CDR2 SQIVND (reference sequence). V was clipped by 6 bases and J by 1 base, with 18 bases between them. CDR3 protein: CASRPNLRARNTEAFF. In nucleotides, the CDR3 is TGTGCCAGTAGACCCAATCTCAGGGCAAGGAACACTGAAGCTTTCTTT.

The CDR3 coding sequence is TGTGCCAGTAGTATCCCAAACACTGAAGCTTTCTTT. Amino acids: CASSIPNTEAFF. The genes are TRBV19 and TRBJ1-1; D not resolved. Trimming took off 3 bases at V and 2 bases at J, with 4 bases between the two ends. This CDR3 has 12 amino acids. Germline V lookup: CDR1 LNHDA, CDR2 SQIVND (reference sequence).

J is TRBJ1-1 and V is TRBV29-1; D gene uncertain. Trimming cost V 7 bases and J 5 bases, with 8 bases left between them. CDR1 is SQVTM, CDR2 ANQGSEA, per germline. The CDR3 extends over 10 amino acids. The CDR3 loop reads CSALLTEAFF. The CDR3 DNA sequence: TGCAGCGCTCTACTTACTGAAGCTTTCTTT.

The chain carries TRBV5-6 and TRBJ2-6; TRBD1 is a possible D gene (6 bases). The germline CDR1 and CDR2 sequences are SGHDT and YYEEEE. The V end lost 0 bases, the J end lost 3 bases, and 13 bases lay between the germline ends. CDR3 length equals 17 residues. CDR3 sequence (DNA): TGTGCCAGCAGCTTGGATTCAGGGGCAAGTGGGGCCAACGTCCTGACTTTC. Translated: CASSLDSGASGANVLTF.